This T cell receptor (beta chain) comes out of a study of CD8+ T cells in alopecia areata. TCR sequencing used cDNA made by reverse transcription of extracted RNA. TCRdb keeps only in-frame clones here, not all; method: immunoSEQ multiplex PCR. The sample contains around 99,000 clones, 80% to 85% of which appear only once. Treatment denoted: oral pan-JAK inhibitor, 5-10 mg twice daily. Concerning this clone: Its antigen is unknown.

The study's findings and limits: Lesional scalp exceeded normal scalp in clonality, especially in alopecia totalis/universalis. Uncertain still, given a single nonresponder, is whether baseline CD8+ expansion links to response.

Germline-derived CDR1 and CDR2 are SEHNR and FQNEAQ (reference sequence). The CDR3 covers 14 residues. The ends were cut back, 4 bases at V and 9 bases at J, with 19 bases in the middle. This TCR was sampled from a human donor with alopecia areata. V is TRBV7-9 and J is TRBJ2-7; D gene uncertain. Sequencing was performed on CD8+ T cells sorted from blood, taken at week 24, from a patient treated with tofacitinib. This chain's CDR3 is CASSSERPVTGQYF. The CDR3 DNA sequence: TGTGCCAGCAGCTCCGAACGTCCCGTGACCGGGCAGTACTTC.